Listed below are T cell receptor beta chains from one sample, sequenced in a study of T cell repertoires in cytomegalovirus infection. A single record per CDR3 protein comes from TCRdb applying MiXCR to the reads. Here the sample spans approximately 350,000 distinct CDR3 sequences, about 35% being singletons. These receptors have no identified antigens. Here the sequenced sample was cultured PBMCs, taken from culture after CMV antigen stimulation. The receptors here all came from a human donor in good health (CMV status not recorded). Some clones in this sample may be carry-over from other donors' samples. Each CDR3 is given with its conserved first and last residue. D genes are given only for firm matches. A clone size is listed for some rows: how often the clone was seen (once, few, many), or a class if it is expanded.

>TRBJ1-5|TRBV27|-|-
TGTGCCAGCAGCTCCTTCGGGGGGGGTAATCAGCCCCAGCATTTT
CASSSFGGGNQPQHF
>TRBJ2-2|TRBV5-4|-|-
TGTGCCAGCAGCGATGGACGGGGGGCGTTCGGGGAGCTGTTTTTT
CASSDGRGAFGELFF
>TRBJ1-2|TRBV7-2|-|-
TGTGCCAGCAGCTTAGTGGCCGGCACCTCTGGGTATGGCTACACCTTC
CASSLVAGTSGYGYTF
>TRBJ2-1|TRBV7-9|TRBD1|many
TGTGCCAGCAGCTTTCAGGGGGCCAATGAGCAGTTCTTC
CASSFQGANEQFF
>TRBJ1-3|TRBV6-2/TRBV6-3|-|-
TGTGCCAGCAGCTCGGACGCACGGGCCCCTGGAAACACCATATATTTT
CASSSDARAPGNTIYF
>TRBJ2-5|TRBV7-2|TRBD2|-
TGTGCCAGCAGCCCGCTAGCGGTACAAGAGACCCAGTACTTC
CASSPLAVQETQYF
>TRBJ2-3|TRBV5-4|-|-
TGTGCCAGCAGCGGACTTCAAGGGCCGAGCACAGATACGCAGTATTTT
CASSGLQGPSTDTQYF
>TRBJ2-7|TRBV6-2/TRBV6-3|TRBD2|few
TGTGCCAGCAGCCGCCCCTCTAGCGGACGATACGAGCAGTACTTC
CASSRPSSGRYEQYF
>TRBJ2-3|TRBV6-6|-|-
TGTGCCAGCAGTCTCGGCCAGTATACAGATACGCAGTATTTT
CASSLGQYTDTQYF
>TRBJ1-2|TRBV7-3|-|-
TGTGCCAGCAGCCCGAGGACGAGTGGCTACACCTTC
CASSPRTSGYTF
>TRBJ2-5|TRBV5-4|TRBD2|-
TGTGCCAGCAGCTTGGATCCGGGAGGGGGAGAGACCCAGTACTTC
CASSLDPGGGETQYF
>TRBJ1-5|TRBV19|-|-
TGTGCCAGTAGTAATAGAGATCGGGCCCTCGGTCAGCCCCAGCATTTT
CASSNRDRALGQPQHF
>TRBJ1-6|TRBV7-8|-|-
TGTGCCAGCAGCCCCAATCCTAGGGTATGGAATTCACCCCTCCACTTT
CASSPNPRVWNSPLHF
>TRBJ2-4|TRBV27|TRBD2|-
TGTGCCAGCAGTTTACTAGGCGGGAGTGGTTCCAAAAACATTCAGTACTTC
CASSLLGGSGSKNIQYF
>TRBJ1-1|TRBV7-8|-|few
TGTGCCAGCAGCTTATATCCAGGAAACACTGAAGCTTTCTTT
CASSLYPGNTEAFF
>TRBJ2-5|TRBV6-1|TRBD2|-
TGTGCCAGCAGGGGAGGGGTGGGGACCCAGTACTTC
CASRGGVGTQYF
>TRBJ2-1|TRBV7-3|-|-
TGTGCCAGCAGCCATGAGCAGTTCTTC
CASSHEQFF
>TRBJ2-3|TRBV7-9|TRBD2|few
TGTGCCAGCAGCCCGCAAGCGGGACTAGCGGGAGTCACAGATACGCAGTATTTT
CASSPQAGLAGVTDTQYF
>TRBJ1-2|TRBV6-8|TRBD1|-
TGTGCCAGCAGAACGACAGGGGGCTATGGCTACACCTTC
CASRTTGGYGYTF
>TRBJ2-1|TRBV7-2|TRBD2|few
TGTGCCAGCAGCTTAGTCCGACTAGCGGGCATCAACAATGAGCAGTTCTTC
CASSLVRLAGINNEQFF
>TRBJ2-6|TRBV7-8|TRBD1|few
TGTGCCAGCAGATACAGGGACAGGGGGGTTATTGGGGCCAACGTCCTGACTTTC
CASRYRDRGVIGANVLTF
>TRBJ2-3|TRBV7-2|-|many
TGTGCCAGCAGCCGCCCACAGTTAAGCACAGATACGCAGTATTTT
CASSRPQLSTDTQYF
>TRBJ2-2|TRBV4-1|-|-
TGCGCCAGCAGCCAAGAGGGCGGCACCGGGGAGCTGTTTTTT
CASSQEGGTGELFF
>TRBJ1-5|TRBV19|TRBD1|-
TGTGCCAGCGCCGAGGGGGACAGGGGGCAAAATCAGCCCCAGCATTTT
CASAEGDRGQNQPQHF
>TRBJ1-5|TRBV27|TRBD1|few
TGTGCCAGCAGTCCAACCGGGACAGGCAATCAGCCCCAGCATTTT
CASSPTGTGNQPQHF
>TRBJ1-6|TRBV12-3/TRBV12-4|-|few
TGTGCCAGCAGTTTGAACAGGGCGAACTATAATTCACCCCTCCACTTT
CASSLNRANYNSPLHF
>TRBJ2-1|TRBV20-1|TRBD2|-
TGCAGTGCCGGGACTAGCGACTACAATGAGCAGTTCTTC
CSAGTSDYNEQFF
>TRBJ2-7|TRBV7-2|TRBD2|few
TGTGCCAGCAGCTTTTCCGGGACTAGCGGGAGGTACGAGCAGTACTTC
CASSFSGTSGRYEQYF
>TRBJ1-4|TRBV4-1|-|-
TGCGCCAGCAGCCAAGTGGTGGAAAAACTGTTTTTT
CASSQVVEKLFF
>TRBJ2-5|TRBV7-2|TRBD1|-
TGTGCCAGCAGCGTACAGGGGTACCAAGAGACCCAGTACTTC
CASSVQGYQETQYF
>TRBJ2-1|TRBV7-3|-|few
TGTGCCAGCAGCCGAACATTATCCTACAATGAGCAGTTCTTC
CASSRTLSYNEQFF
>TRBJ1-3|TRBV4-1|TRBD1|-
TGCGCCAGCAGCCAAGGGACAGGCTCTGGAAACACCATATATTTT
CASSQGTGSGNTIYF
>TRBJ2-5|TRBV4-3|TRBD2|-
TGCGCCAGCAGCCAAGATCGGGGAGCGGGGCAAGAGACCCAGTACTTC
CASSQDRGAGQETQYF
>TRBJ1-5|TRBV6-5|TRBD1|-
TGTGCCAGCAGTTCCGGGACAGGGGGCATGTATCAGCCCCAGCATTTT
CASSSGTGGMYQPQHF
>TRBJ2-3|TRBV6-2/TRBV6-3|TRBD1|-
TGTGCCAGCAGTAGTTCCGGGACAGGGGTACGCGATACGCAGTATTTT
CASSSSGTGVRDTQYF